This T cell receptor beta chain was captured in a study of CD8 T cells in Susac syndrome. Looking at the study overall: Within the group of sequenced Susac syndrome patients, roughly six had active disease and eight were in remission.

With random hexamers, about 0.5 to 1 ug RNA was reverse transcribed. TCRdb re-called the immunoSEQ multiplex PCR reads through MiXCR, storing one row per CDR3 protein. The table records about 83,000 distinct CDR3 sequences, around 96% of them present only once. The CDR3 extends over 15 amino acids. Trimming took 6 bases from V and 5 from J; bases not matched to a gene: 12. The sequence was collected from a human donor with Susac syndrome. Sequenced: CD8+ T cells from PBMCs. This chain uses TRBV12-3 or TRBV12-4 with TRBJ2-5; 7 positions agree with TRBD2. CDR3 residues: CASSYSGTLGETQYF. CDR3 in DNA: TGTGCCAGCAGCTACAGCGGGACCCTCGGGGAGACCCAGTACTTC.